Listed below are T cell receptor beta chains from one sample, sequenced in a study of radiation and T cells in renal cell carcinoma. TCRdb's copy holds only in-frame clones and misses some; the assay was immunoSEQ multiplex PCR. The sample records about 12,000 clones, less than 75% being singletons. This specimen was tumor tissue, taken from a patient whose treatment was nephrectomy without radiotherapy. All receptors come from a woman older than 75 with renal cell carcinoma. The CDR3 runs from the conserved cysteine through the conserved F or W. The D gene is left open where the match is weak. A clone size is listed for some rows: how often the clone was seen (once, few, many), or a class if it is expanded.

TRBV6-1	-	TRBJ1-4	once	TGTGCCAGCAAGGTCCTTGGGTTCGAAAAACTGTTTTTT	CASKVLGFEKLFF
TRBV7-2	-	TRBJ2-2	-	TGTGCCAGCAGCTTAGGACTTTTCACCGGGGAGCTGTTTTTT	CASSLGLFTGELFF
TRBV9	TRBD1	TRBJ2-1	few	TGTGCCAGCAGCGTAGCTCCGGGACAGGAACGGCAGTTCTTC	CASSVAPGQERQFF
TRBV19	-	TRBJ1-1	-	TGTGCCAGTAGTATACACATGAACACTGAAGCTTTCTTT	CASSIHMNTEAFF
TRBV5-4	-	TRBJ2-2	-	TGTGCCAGCAGCTGGGGGACGCGGTATAGCGGGGAGCTGTTTTTT	CASSWGTRYSGELFF
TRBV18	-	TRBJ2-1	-	TGTGCCAGCTCACCGGGGGGCCGGCAGTTCTTC	CASSPGGRQFF
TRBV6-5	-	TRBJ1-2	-	TGTGCCAGCAGTAGCTCGGGAGCTTATGGCTACACCTTC	CASSSSGAYGYTF
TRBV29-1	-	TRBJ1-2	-	TGCAGCGCGACAGGCGGACGGGATGGCTACACCTTC	CSATGGRDGYTF
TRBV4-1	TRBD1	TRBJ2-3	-	TGCGCCAGCAGCCAAGTACTGACAGGGCCGCAGTATTTT	CASSQVLTGPQYF
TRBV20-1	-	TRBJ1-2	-	TGCAGTGCAAGGCCGAGCTATGGCTACACCTTC	CSARPSYGYTF
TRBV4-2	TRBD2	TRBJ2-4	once	TGTGCCAGCAGCCAATCTAGCGGGGGGGCTGCGAAAAACATTCAGTACTTC	CASSQSSGGAAKNIQYF
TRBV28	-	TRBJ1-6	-	TGTGCCAGCAGTTTATTTAGGGGTCCCTTCGAGGGACCCCTCCACTTT	CASSLFRGPFEGPLHF
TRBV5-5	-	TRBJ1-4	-	TGTGCCAGCAGCTTGGTACTGGACACTGTTGAAAAACTGTTTTTT	CASSLVLDTVEKLFF
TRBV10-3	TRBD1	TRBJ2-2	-	TGTGCCAGCAGGGGACAGGGGGACACCGGGGAGCTGTTTTTT	CASRGQGDTGELFF
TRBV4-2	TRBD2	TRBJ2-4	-	TGTGCCAGCAGCCAAGGAGGGACTAGCGGGGTGGGCAAAAACATTCAGTACTTC	CASSQGGTSGVGKNIQYF
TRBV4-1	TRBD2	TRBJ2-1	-	TGCGCCAGCAGCCAAGAGGCGGGGGGGTGGTATGAGCAGTTCTTC	CASSQEAGGWYEQFF
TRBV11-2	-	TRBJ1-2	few	TGTGCCAGCAGCTTGGGAGGGCTCTATGGCTACACCTTC	CASSLGGLYGYTF
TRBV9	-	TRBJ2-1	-	TGTGCCAGCAGCGTTGAGTATGAGCAGTTCTTC	CASSVEYEQFF
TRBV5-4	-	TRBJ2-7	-	TGTGCCAGCAGCTATCAAGGCAGAGTCTACGAGCAGTACTTC	CASSYQGRVYEQYF
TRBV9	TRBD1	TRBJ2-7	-	TGTGCCAGCAGCTCGAGCGGGACAGGGTTAATCGAGCAGTACTTC	CASSSSGTGLIEQYF
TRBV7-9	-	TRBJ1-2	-	TGTGCCAGCAGCTTAGTTGAAGGGGAAGGATATGGCTACACCTTC	CASSLVEGEGYGYTF
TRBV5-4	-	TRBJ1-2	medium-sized	TGTGCCAGCAGCTTGGAGACGGGAGTTGGCTACACCTTC	CASSLETGVGYTF
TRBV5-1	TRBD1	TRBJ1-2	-	TGCGCCAGCAGCTTGGCCAGGCAGGGGGCTACGGACTATGGCTACACCTTC	CASSLARQGATDYGYTF
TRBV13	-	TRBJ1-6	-	TGTGCCAGCAGCTTACACGTCAGCCGGGACTCTTCACCCCTCCACTTT	CASSLHVSRDSSPLHF
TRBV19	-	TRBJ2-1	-	TGTGCCAGTAGTTCCAGGGTAGGGCAGTTCTTC	CASSSRVGQFF
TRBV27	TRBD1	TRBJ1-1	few	TGTGCCAGCAGTCTAAGACCGGGACAGGGCGCTGAAGCTTTCTTT	CASSLRPGQGAEAFF
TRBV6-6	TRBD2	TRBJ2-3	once	TGTGCCAGCAGTCAACTAGCGGACACCAAAGATACGCAGTATTTT	CASSQLADTKDTQYF
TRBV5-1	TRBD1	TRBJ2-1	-	TGCGCCAGCAGCCAAGGGAAGGGACAGGGGGCCTCAATGGAGCAGTTCTTC	CASSQGKGQGASMEQFF
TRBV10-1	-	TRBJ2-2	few	TGCGCCAGCAGTGATGTCCAAGTCACCGGGGAGCTGTTTTTT	CASSDVQVTGELFF
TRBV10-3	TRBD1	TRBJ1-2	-	TGTGCCATCAGTGTTGGGACAGGGTCGGACTACACCTTC	CAISVGTGSDYTF
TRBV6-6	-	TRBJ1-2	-	TGTGCCACCAGGGATAACTATGGCTACACCTTC	CATRDNYGYTF
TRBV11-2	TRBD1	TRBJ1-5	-	TGTGCCAGCAGTGCCGGGACAGGGGATCAGCCCCAGCATTTT	CASSAGTGDQPQHF
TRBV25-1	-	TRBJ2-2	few	TGTGCCAGCAGTGAAATCAACGGGGAGCTGTTTTTT	CASSEINGELFF
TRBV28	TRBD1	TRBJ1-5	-	TGTGCCAGCAGTCCCGACCGGGACAGTAGCAATCAGCCCCAGCATTTT	CASSPDRDSSNQPQHF
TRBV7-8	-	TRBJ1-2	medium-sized	TGTGCCAGCAGCCCAGGTTTGGCAGGGTATGGCTACACCTTC	CASSPGLAGYGYTF
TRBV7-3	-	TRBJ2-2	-	TGTGCCAGCAAAGGGGTAGAGACCGGGGAGCTGTTTTTT	CASKGVETGELFF
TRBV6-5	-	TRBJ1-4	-	TGTGCCAGCAGTTACGCCAGGACGGGAAAACTGTTTTTT	CASSYARTGKLFF
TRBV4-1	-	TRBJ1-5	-	TGCGCCAGCAGTCGACAGGTACTCCTACATAGCAATCAGCCCCAGCATTTT	CASSRQVLLHSNQPQHF
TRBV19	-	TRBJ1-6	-	TGTGCCAGTAAAGACATGGGTCCCCTCCACTTT	CASKDMGPLHF
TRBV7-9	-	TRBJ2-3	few	TGTGCCAGCAGCTTATTCCCCGGGGGCGAAGATACGCAGTATTTT	CASSLFPGGEDTQYF
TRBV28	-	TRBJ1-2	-	TGTGCCAGCAGTTTAATGGATTCGGGCTACACCTTC	CASSLMDSGYTF
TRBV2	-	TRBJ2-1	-	TGTGCCAGCAGGCCGGGCCTCTACAATGAGCAGTTCTTC	CASRPGLYNEQFF
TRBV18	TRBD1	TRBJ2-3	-	TGTGCCAGCTCACCTCCGGGACAGGTCCCAGGCACAGATACGCAGTATTTT	CASSPPGQVPGTDTQYF
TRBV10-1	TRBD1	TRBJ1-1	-	TGCGCCAGCAGTCAATTGACCCGGGACAGGGAAGTCGGTTTCTTT	CASSQLTRDREVGFF
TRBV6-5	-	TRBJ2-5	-	TGTGCCACCGAAGCAGAGACCCAGTACTTC	CATEAETQYF
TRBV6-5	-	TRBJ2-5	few	TGTGCCAGCAGTTACGTACGGTGGGAGACCCAGTACTTC	CASSYVRWETQYF
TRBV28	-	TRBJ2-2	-	TGTGCCAGCAGTTTATTCAGGAGTACCGGGGAGCTGTTTTTT	CASSLFRSTGELFF
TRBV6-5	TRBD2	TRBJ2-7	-	TGTGCCAGCAGTTACGGTGGACTAGCCGGGTCCTACGAGCAGTACTTC	CASSYGGLAGSYEQYF
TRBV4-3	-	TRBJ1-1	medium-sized	TGCGCCAGCAGCCAAGATTTGTTTTCGTTTTATGAAGCTTTCTTT	CASSQDLFSFYEAFF
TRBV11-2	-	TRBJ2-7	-	TGTGCCAGCAGCTTATCCAGGGTGCGCTCCTACGAGCAGTACTTC	CASSLSRVRSYEQYF
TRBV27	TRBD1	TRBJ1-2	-	TGTGCCAGCAGTTTATCAGGGGGCGCGTATGGCTACACCTTC	CASSLSGGAYGYTF
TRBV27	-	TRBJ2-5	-	TGTGCCAGCAAGTCCGGAAGGCAAGAGACCCAGTACTTC	CASKSGRQETQYF
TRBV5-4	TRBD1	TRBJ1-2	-	TGCGCCAGCAGCCCATACGGACAGGGAGGAGAGGGCTACACCTTC	CASSPYGQGGEGYTF